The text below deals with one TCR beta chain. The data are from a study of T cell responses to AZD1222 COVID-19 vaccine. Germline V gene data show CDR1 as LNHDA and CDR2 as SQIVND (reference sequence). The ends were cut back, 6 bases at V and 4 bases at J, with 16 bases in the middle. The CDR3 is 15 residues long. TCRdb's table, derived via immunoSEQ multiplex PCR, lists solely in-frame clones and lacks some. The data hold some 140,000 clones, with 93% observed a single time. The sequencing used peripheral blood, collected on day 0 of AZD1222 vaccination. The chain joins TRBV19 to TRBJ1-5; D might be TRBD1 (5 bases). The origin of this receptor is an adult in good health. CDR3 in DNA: TGTGCCAGTAGGAGGGAGCAGGGCCAAAATCAGCCCCAGCATTTT. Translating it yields CASRREQGQNQPQHF.